The clone carrying this T cell receptor (beta chain) occurred once. Trimming shortened V by 0 bases and J by 5 bases, and 5 bases separated the two germline ends. CDR3 length: 12 residues. CDR1 and CDR2 from the germline V gene are SGDLS and YYNGEE. Primers: 60 Vbeta forward and 13 Jbeta reverse. Here immunoSEQ multiplex PCR was the method, and the copy in TCRdb shows in-frame clones only, minus some. The sample consists of around 210,000 clones, roughly 85% of them appearing once. These data belong to a study of cytomegalovirus exposure and HLA in healthy donors. The sample comprised PBMCs. This rearrangement joins TRBV9 to TRBJ1-2; no reliable D call. The TCR comes from a girl aged 2-10 years in good health and CMV-seronegative. CDR3 coding DNA: TGTGCCAGCAGCGTAGACGGTTATGGCTACACCTTC. Protein product: CASSVDGYGYTF.